Shown below are 15 T cell receptor beta chains from a single sample sequenced in a study of cytomegalovirus exposure and HLA in healthy donors. PCR used 60 Vbeta primers and 13 Jbeta primers. Sequenced by immunoSEQ multiplex PCR; TCRdb stores in-frame clones only, minus some. This sample has 110,000 to 150,000 clones; approximately 80% occur once, and the top ten carry 3% to 4.5%. The sample was PBMCs. These receptors all stem from a male donor in good health and CMV-seronegative.

This clone came up a few times. V is TRBV9 and J is TRBJ1-6; 8 positions agree with TRBD1. The trim removed 4 bases at V and 8 bases at J, leaving 8 bases unmatched. Per the germline V gene, CDR1 is SGDLS and CDR2 is YYNGEE. This CDR3 contains 15 residues. CDR3 residues: CASSLRQGSDSPLHF. The CDR3 DNA follows: TGTGCCAGCAGCCTCCGACAGGGGAGTGATTCACCCCTCCACTTT.

The V call is TRBV5-1, the J call TRBJ1-4; D not resolved. CDR1 and CDR2 from the germline V gene are SGHRS and YFSETQ. Trimming took 4 bases from V and 1 from J, leaving 11 bases between them. The length of the CDR3 is 15 residues. Here the CDR3 reads CASSPSLITNEKLFF. DNA of the CDR3: TGCGCCAGCAGCCCTAGCTTAATAACTAATGAAAAACTGTTTTTT.

V usage is TRBV7-2 and J usage is TRBJ2-7; TRBD2 matches 9 bases. V shed 5 bases, J shed 4 bases, and the junction held 12 bases outside the gene matches. This CDR3 spans 16 amino acids. Germline CDR1 is SGHTA and CDR2 is FQGNSA. In nucleotides, the CDR3 is TGTGCCAGCAGCGATAGTGGGTCTGCGGGAGGGTACGAGCAGTACTTC. Translating gives CASSDSGSAGGYEQYF. Drawing the rest from reference TRBV7-2 and TRBJ2-7, the complete variable domain is GAGVSQSPSNKVTEKGKDVELRCDPISGHTALYWYRQSLGQGLEFLIYFQGNSAPDKSGLPSDRFSAERTGGSVSTLTIQRTQQEDSAVYLCASSDSGSAGGYEQYFGPGTRLTVT.

Only one count was recorded for this clone. The chain is built from TRBV7-2 and TRBJ1-1, with D possibly being TRBD1 (6 bases). The V gene lost 5 bases and the J gene lost 5 bases, with 18 bases spanning the gap. Germline assignment: CDR1 SGHTA and CDR2 FQGNSA. The CDR3 extends over 15 amino acids. CDR3 sequence reads: CASSRGGGRWTEAFF. CDR3 nucleotide sequence: TGTGCCAGCAGCCGTGGGGGGGGGCGATGGACTGAAGCTTTCTTT.

V gene TRBV6-5 combines with J gene TRBJ2-5; 7 bases fit TRBD2. This CDR3 spans 12 amino acids. Unmatched junction bases numbered 0, after V lost 4 bases and J lost 4 bases. Germline loops: CDR1 MNHEY, CDR2 SVGAGI. The CDR3 sequence is CASSWEGETQYF. In nucleotides, the CDR3 is TGTGCCAGCAGTTGGGAGGGAGAGACCCAGTACTTC.

In its sample, this clone was seen a few times. V and J are TRBV5-6 and TRBJ2-3; possible D gene TRBD1, 5 bases. CDR3 size: 15 residues. Germline V gene data show CDR1 as SGHDT and CDR2 as YYEEEE. V was clipped by 4 bases and J by 3 bases, with 15 bases between them. The DNA of the CDR3 is TGTGCCAGCAGCCCCGGGTGGGGCGGTACAGATACGCAGTATTTT. Protein: CASSPGWGGTDTQYF.

V is TRBV25-1 and J is TRBJ1-6, with 8 bases that match TRBD1. Germline V gene sequence: CDR1 MGHDK, CDR2 SYGVNS. V lost 2 bases, J lost 8 bases, and 5 bases stayed unmatched. The CDR3 has 15 amino acids. CDR3 in amino acids: CASSERDRWDSPLHF. For the CDR3, the DNA is TGTGCCAGCAGTGAACGGGACAGGTGGGATTCACCCCTCCACTTT.

The chain employs TRBV5-1 and TRBJ1-6; D may be TRBD1 (5 bases). Germline-derived CDR1 and CDR2 are SGHRS and YFSETQ. Deletions cut 4 bases from V and 8 bases from J, with 13 bases between. The CDR3 spans 14 residues. CDR3 nucleotides: TGCGCCAGCAGCCCTTACACGACAGATTCACCCCTCCACTTT. This translates into CASSPYTTDSPLHF.

The V call is TRBV5-1, the J call TRBJ2-7; 13 bases are a match to TRBD2. V shed 4 bases and J 2 bases; nucleotides not matched to a gene: 0. Germline V CDR1 and CDR2: SGHRS, YFSETQ. This CDR3 spans 14 amino acids. CDR3 DNA sequence: TGCGCCAGCAGCGGGACTAGCGGGACCTACGAGCAGTACTTC. The encoded protein is CASSGTSGTYEQYF. The full variable domain, in which reference TRBV5-1 and TRBJ2-7 provide the parts outside the CDR3, is KAGVTQTPRYLIKTRGQQVTLSCSPISGHRSVSWYQQTPGQGLQFLFEYFSETQRNKGNFPGRFSGRQFSNSRSEMNVSTLELGDSALYLCASSGTSGTYEQYFGPGTRLTVT.

J is TRBJ1-5 and V is TRBV29-1; D is perhaps TRBD1 (6 bases). The length of the CDR3 is 13 residues. The ends were cut back, 4 bases at V and 3 bases at J, with 10 bases in the middle. Germline V gene sequence: CDR1 SQVTM, CDR2 ANQGSEA. CDR3: CSVATGYNQPQHF. Here the CDR3 DNA reads TGCAGCGTTGCCACAGGGTACAATCAGCCCCAGCATTTT.

This sequence joins TRBV4-1 and TRBJ2-4, with 11 bases lining up with TRBD2. With 3 bases clipped from V and 8 bases from J, the junction kept 9 bases outside the gene matches. Germline assignment: CDR1 MGHRA and CDR2 YSYEKL. This CDR3 comprises 16 residues. The CDR3 coding sequence is TGCGCCAGCAGCCAGGTTGGACTAGCGGGTGCAGACATTCAGTACTTC. This translates into CASSQVGLAGADIQYF.

This clone has a handful of counts. The V and J genes are TRBV5-1 and TRBJ2-1; 10 nucleotides agree with TRBD2. The V gene end was trimmed by 4 bases and the J gene end by 9 bases; junction bases not matched to a gene: 13. The germline V gene encodes CDR1 SGHRS and CDR2 YFSETQ. The CDR3 is made up of 16 amino acids. The CDR3 DNA reads TGCGCCAGCAGCCCCCGAATAGCGGGAGGCCGGGGTGAGCAGTTCTTC. This encodes CASSPRIAGGRGEQFF.

This clone appeared a single time. The genes are TRBV5-1 and TRBJ1-2; 9 bases align to TRBD1. Trimming cost V 4 bases and J 4 bases; bases outside gene matches: 8. CDR1 and CDR2 (germline): SGHRS, YFSETQ. This CDR3 is built from 15 residues. CDR3 amino acids: CASSPNTGGGYGYTF. In DNA form, the CDR3 reads TGCGCCAGCAGCCCTAATACAGGGGGCGGCTATGGCTACACCTTC. The entire variable domain, with the rest obtained from reference TRBV5-1 and TRBJ1-2, is as follows: KAGVTQTPRYLIKTRGQQVTLSCSPISGHRSVSWYQQTPGQGLQFLFEYFSETQRNKGNFPGRFSGRQFSNSRSEMNVSTLELGDSALYLCASSPNTGGGYGYTFGSGTRLTVV.

This clone was seen a handful of times. Relative to the germline gene, one junction end is altered; a read error may explain this. V is TRBV7-7 and J is TRBJ1-2; D not certain. Germline-derived CDR1 and CDR2 are SSHAT and FNYEAQ (reference sequence). The CDR3 is made up of 13 amino acids. The CDR3 coding sequence is TGTGCTAGCAGCCCCCTGGGCAACTATGGCTACACCTTC. Residues: CASSPLGNYGYTF.

The CDR3 loop is CASTDRNYGYTF. CDR3 sequence (DNA): TGTGCCAGCACCGACAGGAACTATGGCTACACCTTC. The chain has TRBV7-2 and TRBJ1-2; D possibly corresponds to TRBD1 (6 bases). CDR3 length: 12 residues. The V gene lost 7 bases and the J gene lost 2 bases, with 8 bases spanning the gap. Germline lookup yields CDR1 SGHTA and CDR2 FQGNSA.